The 24 T cell receptor beta chains given below trace back to one sample, sequenced in a study of blood T cell repertoires in COVID-19 (dated by TCRdb to 2018 to 2021). The method was the immunoSEQ multiplex PCR assay. TCRdb provides this immuneACCESS table in a form limited to in-frame rearrangements. Some clones are lacking; in checked studies, under half of them reflect an unresolved V gene, and why the rest are absent is not known. The sample contains fewer than 350,000 clones, around nine tenths of them found a single time. Together, the top ten hold just under 9% of the sample. Sequenced sample: peripheral blood. The source of these receptors is a man aged 40-49 years with active or convalescent COVID-19.

This clone came up a few times. CDR3 sequence: CASSETPGRGQPQHF. The CDR3 DNA sequence: TGTGCCAGCAGTGAAACCCCCGGTCGGGGTCAGCCCCAGCATTTT. This sequence joins TRBV2 and TRBJ1-5, with no clear D. The CDR3 consists of 15 residues. Germline V gene sequence: CDR1 SNHLY, CDR2 FYNNEI. The V end lost 2 bases, the J end lost 6 bases, and 14 bases lay between the germline ends.

This clone has just a few counts. The chain recombines TRBV14 with TRBJ2-7; the D gene is possibly TRBD2 (6 bases). The germline V gene has CDR1 SGHDN and CDR2 FVKESK. Trimming stripped 5 bases from V and 7 bases from J, with 15 bases between. This CDR3 contains 13 residues. The chain's CDR3 is CASSLSPGEEQYF. The CDR3 region has the DNA TGTGCCAGCAGCTTGTCTCCGGGGGAAGAGCAGTACTTC.

The chain carries TRBV6-1 and TRBJ1-4; maybe TRBD1 (5 bases). V was pared by 3 bases and J by 5 bases, with 7 bases between. From germline, CDR1 is MNHNS and CDR2 SASEGT. CDR3 length: 13 residues. CDR3 protein: CASSDRVNEKLFF. DNA for the CDR3: TGTGCCAGCAGTGACAGGGTGAATGAAAAACTGTTTTTT.

V gene TRBV9 combines with J gene TRBJ1-1; no clear D. Per germline, CDR1 SGDLS and CDR2 YYNGEE. CDR3 length equals 16 residues. Trimming pared 0 bases from V and 3 bases from J, leaving 15 bases between. CDR3 in amino acids: CASSVGRVLADTEAFF. As DNA, the CDR3 is TGTGCCAGCAGCGTAGGCCGGGTTTTGGCGGACACTGAAGCTTTCTTT.

V usage is TRBV30 and J usage is TRBJ1-3, with D maybe TRBD1 (6 bases). The V gene's germline CDR1 is GTSNPN and CDR2 SVGIG (reference sequence). The CDR3 sequence is 16 residues long. V lost 1 base, J lost 2 bases, and 15 bases lay in between. CDR3 in DNA: TGTGCCTGGAGTGATTCGGACAGACGAACTGGAAACACCATATATTTT. This translates into CAWSDSDRRTGNTIYF.

The rearrangement links TRBV3-1 (or the pseudogene TRBV3-2) to TRBJ2-1; tentative D call: TRBD2 (7 bases). The CDR3 sequence is 15 residues long. CDR1 and CDR2 from the germline V gene are LGHDT and YNNKEL (reference sequence). Trimming pared 4 bases from V and 7 bases from J, leaving 17 bases between. CDR3 coding DNA: TGTGCCAGCAGCCGGGACTCACAGGGACTAAATGAGCAGTTCTTC. Protein sequence: CASSRDSQGLNEQFF.

The V gene is TRBV9, the J gene TRBJ2-2; TRBD2 aligns across 7 bases. Germline V gene sequence: CDR1 SGDLS, CDR2 YYNGEE. J was trimmed by 5 bases and V by 0 bases; bases with no gene match: 4. The CDR3 is 15 residues long. The CDR3 reads CASSVVAGGTGELFF. The CDR3 region has the DNA TGTGCCAGCAGCGTAGTAGCCGGGGGGACCGGGGAGCTGTTTTTT.

The genes are TRBV11-3 and TRBJ2-1, with 8 bases lining up with TRBD1. Germline V gene lookup returns CDR1 SGHNT and CDR2 YENEEA. Trimming removed 5 bases from V and 0 bases from J; junction bases left unmatched: 6. The CDR3 totals 16 residues. The CDR3 reads CASSARTGGSYNEQFF. The CDR3 DNA reads TGTGCCAGCAGCGCACGCACAGGGGGCTCCTACAATGAGCAGTTCTTC.

The chain employs TRBV5-1 and TRBJ2-2; TRBD1 is a possible D gene (7 bases). Germline assignment: CDR1 SGHRS and CDR2 YFSETQ. The CDR3 length is 16 residues. Trimming removed 5 bases from V and 3 bases from J, with 17 bases in between. The DNA of the CDR3 is TGCGCCAGCAGGGAGGGGGCGACCGGGTACACCGGGGAGCTGTTTTTT. It codes for CASREGATGYTGELFF. Filled out from reference TRBV5-1 and TRBJ2-2, the complete variable domain reads KAGVTQTPRYLIKTRGQQVTLSCSPISGHRSVSWYQQTPGQGLQFLFEYFSETQRNKGNFPGRFSGRQFSNSRSEMNVSTLELGDSALYLCASREGATGYTGELFFGEGSRLTVL.

This clone was observed a few times. The rearrangement links TRBV4-2 to TRBJ1-6; 9 bases align to TRBD1. The trim removed 4 bases at V and 10 bases at J, leaving 11 bases unmatched. Germline CDR1 reads LGHNA; CDR2 reads YNFKEQ. The CDR3 runs 16 residues. CDR3 in amino acids: CASSLSGTGSGSPLHF. DNA for the CDR3: TGTGCCAGCAGCCTTTCCGGGACAGGGTCGGGATCACCCCTCCACTTT.

CDR3 protein: CASSLRVPPYEQYF. DNA for the CDR3: TGTGCCAGCAGCCTGAGAGTTCCTCCCTACGAGCAGTACTTC. The V and J genes are TRBV3-1 (or the pseudogene TRBV3-2) and TRBJ2-7; D is undetermined. From germline, CDR1 is LGHDT and CDR2 YNNKEL (reference sequence). The CDR3 sequence is 14 residues long. The V end lost 4 bases, the J end lost 2 bases, and 12 bases lay between the germline ends.

The chain links TRBV10-2 to TRBJ1-2; D unresolved. The V end was cut by 2 bases, the J end by 5 bases, with 18 bases between. The CDR3 totals 16 residues. Germline assignment: CDR1 WSHSY and CDR2 SAAADI. As DNA, the CDR3 is TGCGCCAGCAGTGAGCCCGGGGAGGTGGTGTTGTATGGCTACACCTTC. It yields the protein CASSEPGEVVLYGYTF.

The V gene is TRBV4-1, the J gene TRBJ2-1; TRBD2 might be the D (6 bases). CDR3 length equals 19 residues. Trimming left V 0 bases short and J 1 base short, with 19 bases between. Germline V gene data show CDR1 as MGHRA and CDR2 as YSYEKL. CDR3 in amino acids: CASSQEISGTIRSYNEQFF. The CDR3 DNA follows: TGCGCCAGCAGCCAAGAAATTAGCGGCACTATTCGGTCCTACAATGAGCAGTTCTTC.

The rearrangement uses TRBV5-4 and TRBJ1-2, with D possibly TRBD1 on 5 matching bases. The CDR3 spans 14 residues. The V gene's germline CDR1 is SGHNT and CDR2 YYREEE (reference sequence). V dropped 2 bases and J dropped 3 bases, with 11 bases sitting between them. The CDR3 DNA reads as TGTGCCAGCAGCTTTCGGGGGTCGGACTATGGCTACACCTTC. Translation gives CASSFRGSDYGYTF. Using reference TRBV5-4 and TRBJ1-2 for the parts outside the CDR3, the full variable domain is ETGVTQSPTHLIKTRGQQVTLRCSSQSGHNTVSWYQQALGQGPQFIFQYYREEENGRGNFPPRFSGLQFPNYSSELNVNALELDDSALYLCASSFRGSDYGYTFGSGTRLTVV.

This clone has just one count. The chain uses TRBV6-1 and TRBJ1-2, with TRBD1 identical over 8 bases. Germline lookup yields CDR1 MNHNS and CDR2 SASEGT. V was pared by 3 bases and J by 4 bases, with 4 bases of the junction left unmatched. This CDR3 is built from 14 residues. The CDR3 spells CASSEGTGIYGYTF. CDR3 DNA sequence: TGTGCCAGCAGTGAGGGGACAGGCATCTATGGCTACACCTTC.

This chain connects TRBV11-1 to TRBJ2-7, with a tentative D call TRBD2 (5 bases). The CDR3 extends over 16 amino acids. Germline values: CDR1 SGHAT, CDR2 FQDESV (reference sequence). V gave up 3 bases and J gave up 2 bases, with 17 bases separating them. Written as DNA, the CDR3 is TGTGCCAGCAGCTTCGGGTCGGACGGAGGAACCTACGAGCAGTACTTC. Encoded protein: CASSFGSDGGTYEQYF.

The chain links TRBV10-3 to TRBJ1-4; 8 bases fit TRBD1. Germline-derived CDR1 and CDR2 are ENHRY and SYGVKD. Trimming cost V 2 bases and J 3 bases; bases outside gene matches: 2. This CDR3 region has 15 residues. CDR3 protein: CAISETGQANEKLFF. CDR3 sequence (DNA): TGTGCCATCAGTGAGACGGGACAGGCTAATGAAAAACTGTTTTTT.

V and J are TRBV3-1 (or the pseudogene TRBV3-2) and TRBJ1-5; D is uncertain. The CDR3 is 14 amino acids. CDR1 is LGHDT and CDR2 is YNNKEL in the germline V gene (reference sequence). With 2 bases removed from V and 0 bases from J, the gap between germline ends came to 5 bases. CDR3 region: CASSQLSSNQPQHF. Here the CDR3 DNA reads TGTGCCAGCAGCCAACTAAGTAGCAATCAGCCCCAGCATTTT.

J is TRBJ1-2 and V is TRBV18; TRBD1 matches 7 bases. The CDR3 totals 15 residues. Germline V gene lookup returns CDR1 KGHSH and CDR2 LQKENI. V gave up 3 bases and J gave up 7 bases; unmatched junction bases: 11. CDR3 sequence (DNA): TGTGCCAGCTCACCGAACGACAGGGCGGGCGGTGGCTACACCTTC. It is translated as CASSPNDRAGGGYTF.

The rearrangement links TRBV3-1 (or the pseudogene TRBV3-2) to TRBJ1-6, with 7 bases that match TRBD1. The trim removed 0 bases at V and 2 bases at J, leaving 1 base unmatched. CDR1 is LGHDT and CDR2 is YNNKEL in the germline V gene (reference sequence). The CDR3 is 16 residues long. DNA of the CDR3: TGTGCCAGCAGCCAAGAAGGACAGGCCTATAATTCACCCCTCCACTTT. It codes for CASSQEGQAYNSPLHF.

The chain links TRBV13 to TRBJ1-3; tentative D call: TRBD1 (5 bases). The germline V gene encodes CDR1 PRHDT and CDR2 FYEKMQ (reference sequence). This CDR3 is built from 15 residues. Deletions cut 5 bases from V and 0 bases from J, with 11 bases between. In nucleotides, the CDR3 is TGTGCCAGCAGCCCCCAGGGTCACTCTGGAAACACCATATATTTT. Protein sequence: CASSPQGHSGNTIYF.

V and J are TRBV3-1 (or the pseudogene TRBV3-2) and TRBJ1-4; 8 nucleotides agree with TRBD1. The CDR3 sequence is 18 residues long. Germline V gene lookup returns CDR1 LGHDT and CDR2 YNNKEL (reference sequence). Losses at the gene ends were 5 bases for V and 5 bases for J; bases not matched to a gene: 16. The DNA for the CDR3 is TGTGCCAGCAGCTTTGGGGCCCGAATGGGACAGGCAAATGAAAAACTGTTTTTT. Amino acid sequence: CASSFGARMGQANEKLFF.

The CDR3 spells CASSPASAGEQYF. CDR3 bases: TGTGCCAGCAGCCCGGCAAGCGCGGGGGAGCAGTACTTC. The V gene is TRBV7-6, the J gene TRBJ2-7; weak D call: TRBD2 (6 bases). V lost 5 bases and J 7 bases, leaving 15 bases between the germline ends. CDR1 and CDR2 (germline): SGHVS, FNYEAQ. The CDR3 totals 13 residues.

The V call is TRBV12-5, the J call TRBJ1-6; 8 bases are shared with TRBD1. Germline V gene lookup returns CDR1 LGHNT and CDR2 FRNRAP. The CDR3 runs to 16 residues. J was trimmed by 5 bases and V by 3 bases; bases with no gene match: 6. CDR3 sequence (DNA): TGTGCTAGTGGTTTTACAGGGGGTAAGGATAATTCACCCCTCCACTTT. This codes for CASGFTGGKDNSPLHF. Variable domain in full (rest from reference TRBV12-5 and TRBJ1-6): DARVTQTPRHKVTEMGQEVTMRCQPILGHNTVFWYRQTMMQGLELLAYFRNRAPLDDSGMPKDRFSAEMPDATLATLKIQPSEPRDSAVYFCASGFTGGKDNSPLHFGNGTRLTVT.